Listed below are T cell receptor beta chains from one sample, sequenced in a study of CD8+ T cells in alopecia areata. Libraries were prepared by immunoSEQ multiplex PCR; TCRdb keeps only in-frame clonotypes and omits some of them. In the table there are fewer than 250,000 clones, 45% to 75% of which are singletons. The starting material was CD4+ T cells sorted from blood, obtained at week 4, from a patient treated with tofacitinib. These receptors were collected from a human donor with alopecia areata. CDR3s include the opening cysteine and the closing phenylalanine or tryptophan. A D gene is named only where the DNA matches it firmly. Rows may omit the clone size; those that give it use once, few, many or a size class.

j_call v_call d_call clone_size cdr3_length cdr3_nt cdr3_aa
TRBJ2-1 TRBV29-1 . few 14 TGCAGCGGGGGGGTCTTGGCGGCGTACAATGAGCAGTTCTTC CSGGVLAAYNEQFF
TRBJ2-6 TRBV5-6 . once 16 TGTGCCAGCAGTCGGGACCGTCCGGGAGGGGCCAACGTCCTGACTTTC CASSRDRPGGANVLTF
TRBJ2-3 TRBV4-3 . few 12 TGCGCCAGCAGCCAACCCCAGGGTACGCAGTATTTT CASSQPQGTQYF
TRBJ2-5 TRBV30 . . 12 TGTGCCTGGAGTGAAGCGGCCAGGACCCAGTACTTC CAWSEAARTQYF
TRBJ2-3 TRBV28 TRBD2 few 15 TGTGCCAGCAGTTTACCGGGAGGGCCGGGAGATACGCAGTATTTT CASSLPGGPGDTQYF
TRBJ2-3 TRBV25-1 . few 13 TGTGCCAGCACCGACAGGTTCACAGATACGCAGTATTTT CASTDRFTDTQYF
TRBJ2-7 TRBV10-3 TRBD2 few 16 TGTGCCATCAGTGAGGTGAGGACTAGCGGGAGCTACGAGCAGTACTTC CAISEVRTSGSYEQYF
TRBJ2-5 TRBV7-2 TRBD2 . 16 TGTGCCAGCAGCCCCCAGGTAGCGGGAGAGAGAGAGACCCAGTACTTC CASSPQVAGERETQYF
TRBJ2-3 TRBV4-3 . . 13 TGCGCCAGCAGCCAAGCCGAGGCAGATACGCAGTATTTT CASSQAEADTQYF
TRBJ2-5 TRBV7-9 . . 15 TGTGCCAGCAGCGAAGGACAGTCCCTCCAAGAGACCCAGTACTTC CASSEGQSLQETQYF
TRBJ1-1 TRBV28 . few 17 TGTGCCAGCAGTTTACGTCAGGGACGTTCCGGTCCCACTGAAGCTTTCTTT CASSLRQGRSGPTEAFF
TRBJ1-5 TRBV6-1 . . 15 TGTGCCAGCAGTTCTGTCCCAGGGGCGAGACAGCCCCAGCATTTT CASSSVPGARQPQHF
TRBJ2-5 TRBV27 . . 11 TGTGCCAGCAGTTTATGGGAGACCCAGTACTTC CASSLWETQYF
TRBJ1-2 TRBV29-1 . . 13 TGCAGCGTTCGAGGGGCTGTGCTAGGGGGCTACACCTTC CSVRGAVLGGYTF
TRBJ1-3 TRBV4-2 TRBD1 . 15 TGTGCCAGCAGCCAGATGACAGGGACTGGAAACACCATATATTTT CASSQMTGTGNTIYF
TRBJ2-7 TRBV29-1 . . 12 TGCAGCGGCCGTTCGGGCTCGGGCGAGCAGTACTTC CSGRSGSGEQYF
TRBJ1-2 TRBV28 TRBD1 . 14 TGTGCCAGCAGCAAGGGACAGGGCAACTATGGCTACACCTTC CASSKGQGNYGYTF
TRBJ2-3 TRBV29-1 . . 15 TGCAGCGTTGAAGATGGGCTGGGTACCACAGATACGCAGTATTTT CSVEDGLGTTDTQYF
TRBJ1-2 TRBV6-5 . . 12 TGTGCCAGCAGTCCCGCCAACTATGGCTACACCTTC CASSPANYGYTF
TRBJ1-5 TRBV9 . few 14 TGTGCCAGCAGCGGGGCAGGTCGCAATCAGCCCCAGCATTTT CASSGAGRNQPQHF
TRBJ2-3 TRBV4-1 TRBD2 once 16 TGCGCCAGCAATGCCAGGGTGAGCGGGAGCTCAGATACGCAGTATTTT CASNARVSGSSDTQYF
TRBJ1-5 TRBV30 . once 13 TGTGCCTGGAGTCCACCGGAGGGACAGCCCCAGCATTTT CAWSPPEGQPQHF
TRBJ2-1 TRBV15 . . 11 TGTGCCACCAGCAGAGGCAATGAGCAGTTCTTC CATSRGNEQFF
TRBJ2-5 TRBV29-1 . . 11 TGCAGCGTTGGACCACAAGAGACCCAGTACTTC CSVGPQETQYF
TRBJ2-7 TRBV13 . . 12 TGTGCCAGCAGTAAAGCGGGTTACGAGCAGTACTTC CASSKAGYEQYF
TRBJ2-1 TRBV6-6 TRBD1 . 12 TGTGCCAGCAGCCTATTCGGACAGGGCCCGTTCTTC CASSLFGQGPFF
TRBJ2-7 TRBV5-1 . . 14 TGCGCCAGCAGCTTGGTGGGGCCCTCCTACGAGCAGTACTTC CASSLVGPSYEQYF
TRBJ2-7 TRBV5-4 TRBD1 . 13 TGTGCCAGCAGCCGGGGACAGGGGAGCGAGCAGTACTTC CASSRGQGSEQYF
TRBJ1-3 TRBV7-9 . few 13 TGTGCCAGCAGCTTGAGGGAAGGGAACACCATATATTTT CASSLREGNTIYF
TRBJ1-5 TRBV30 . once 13 TGTGCCTGGAGTAACAGGGAAGATCAGCCCCAGCATTTT CAWSNREDQPQHF
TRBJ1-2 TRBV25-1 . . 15 TGTGCCAGCAGTGAAGAAGGGTCTACACTCTATGGCTACACCTTC CASSEEGSTLYGYTF
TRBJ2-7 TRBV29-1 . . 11 TGCAGCGTGCTAGTATCCTACGAGCAGTACTTC CSVLVSYEQYF
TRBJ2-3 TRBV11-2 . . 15 TGTGCCAGCAGTTTAGCAGCGGCGAACCTAGATACGCAGTATTTT CASSLAAANLDTQYF
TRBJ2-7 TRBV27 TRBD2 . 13 TGTGCCAGCAGCCCGAGCGGGAGCCACGAGCAGTACTTC CASSPSGSHEQYF
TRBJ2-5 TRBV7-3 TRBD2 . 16 TGTGCCAGCAGCGCGGGACTAGCGGCTGGGGTGGAGACCCAGTACTTC CASSAGLAAGVETQYF
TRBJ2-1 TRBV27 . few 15 TGTGCCAGCAGTGTAGACTGGGACTCCTACAATGAGCAGTTCTTC CASSVDWDSYNEQFF
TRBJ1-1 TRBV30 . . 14 TGTGCCTGGAGCCGAGGGCGGAGGAACACTGAAGCTTTCTTT CAWSRGRRNTEAFF
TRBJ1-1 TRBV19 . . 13 TGTGCCAGTAGTACCAACCTGAACGCTGAAGCTTTCTTT CASSTNLNAEAFF
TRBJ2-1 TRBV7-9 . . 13 TGTGCCAGCAGCCTACAGGGATACAATGAGCAGTTCTTC CASSLQGYNEQFF
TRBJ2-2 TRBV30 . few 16 TGTGCCTGGAGTGTACATCTGGGGGCGAATACCGGGGAGCTGTTTTTT CAWSVHLGANTGELFF